This passage covers 9 T cell receptor beta chains from one sample sequenced in a study of Ad26.COV2.S vaccination and SARS-CoV-2 variants. The method was immunoSEQ multiplex PCR; TCRdb's version includes in-frame clones alone and lacks a portion of them. The data show more than 300,000 clones, approximately 80% seen once. Treatment: 19 received Ad26.COV2.S at low or high dose, single or two shots; about 5 received placebo; per-sample allocation not given. Collection of the samples took place on day 63 after the first injection of vaccine or placebo. The sequencing here drew on peripheral blood, taken in a trial of Ad26.COV2.S vaccine versus placebo. The receptor set was obtained from a person aged 18-60 years who received the Ad26.COV2.S COVID-19 vaccine or a placebo.

Written as DNA, the CDR3 is TGTGCCAGCTCACCGGACAGGTACCCAAATTCACCCCTCCACTTT. Protein product: CASSPDRYPNSPLHF. V is TRBV18 and J is TRBJ1-6, with 7 bases identical to TRBD1. Unmatched junction bases numbered 6, after V lost 3 bases and J lost 7 bases. This CDR3 region has 15 residues. Germline loops: CDR1 KGHSH, CDR2 LQKENI.

The gene calls are TRBV2 and TRBJ1-2; perhaps TRBD1 as D (6 bases). The CDR3 is made up of 13 amino acids. Trimming pared 5 bases from V and 4 bases from J, leaving 11 bases between. Germline V CDR1 and CDR2: SNHLY, FYNNEI. The CDR3 sequence: CASSRGYSYGYTF. The CDR3 DNA is TGTGCCAGCAGTAGGGGGTACAGCTATGGCTACACCTTC.

V and J are TRBV5-5 and TRBJ2-3, with 14 bases matching TRBD2. Germline CDR1 and CDR2: SGHKS and YYEKEE (reference sequence). The CDR3 consists of 18 residues. J gave up 5 bases and V 0 bases, and 8 bases lay outside the gene matches. The chain's CDR3 is CASSLAGLAGVRVDTQYF. The CDR3 bases are TGTGCCAGCAGCTTGGCGGGACTAGCGGGGGTCCGTGTAGATACGCAGTATTTT.

The chain has TRBV3-1 (or the pseudogene TRBV3-2) and TRBJ2-5, with 8 positions matching TRBD2. Trimming took 3 bases from V and 1 from J; bases not matched to a gene: 4. The CDR3 covers 15 residues. CDR1 and CDR2 from the germline V gene are LGHDT and YNNKEL (reference sequence). The CDR3 loop reads CASSQTGTSQETQYF. The CDR3 DNA is TGTGCCAGCAGCCAGACGGGGACTAGCCAAGAGACCCAGTACTTC.

This sequence joins TRBV10-3 and TRBJ1-6, with 8 bases lining up with TRBD1. CDR1 is ENHRY, CDR2 SYGVKD, per germline. The CDR3 sequence is 16 residues long. J lost 7 bases, V lost 2 bases, and 7 bases had no gene match. The CDR3 DNA reads TGTGCCATCAGTGAGACCCTCGGACAGGGAAATTCACCCCTCCACTTT. Translating it yields CAISETLGQGNSPLHF.

About this clone: The junction does not match germline at one end; this may be a read error. The chain couples TRBV20-1 to TRBJ2-5, with D hard to call. The CDR3 is made up of 10 amino acids. Germline V gives CDR1 DFQATT, CDR2 SNEGSKA (reference sequence). The CDR3 DNA reads as TGCAGTGCTGGAGAAGAGACCCAGTACTTC. Amino acid sequence: CSAGEETQYF.

Details on this clone: One end of the junction fails to match germline, which may point to a read error. V and J are TRBV7-7 and TRBJ2-7; 10 bases map to TRBD1. There are 15 residues in the CDR3. CDR1 and CDR2 from the germline V gene are SSHAT and FNYEAQ (reference sequence). The CDR3 nucleotides read TGTGCTAGCAGCAAAGGGACAGGGGCGTCCCACGAGCAGTACTTC. Its translation: CASSKGTGASHEQYF.

This sequence joins TRBV28 and TRBJ2-7; TRBD1 aligns across 8 bases. After removal of 5 bases from V and 5 bases from J, the junction contained 8 bases not matched to a gene. The CDR3 contains 14 residues. Germline CDR1 and CDR2: MDHEN and SYDVKM. The CDR3 DNA follows: TGTGCCAGCAGTACCCGGACAGGGTTGAACGAGCAGTACTTC. Its translation is CASSTRTGLNEQYF. The full variable domain, its missing parts supplied by reference TRBV28 and TRBJ2-7, is DVKVTQSSRYLVKRTGEKVFLECVQDMDHENMFWYRQDPGLGLRLIYFSYDVKMKEKGDIPEGYSVSREKKERFSLILESASTNQTSMYLCASSTRTGLNEQYFGPGTRLTVT.

The rearrangement links TRBV10-3 to TRBJ1-2, with 7 bases lining up with TRBD1. The CDR3 consists of 13 residues. In germline, CDR1 is ENHRY, CDR2 SYGVKD. The V and J ends lost 10 bases and 4 bases, in that order; junction bases with no gene match: 9. CDR3 DNA sequence: TGTGCCAGCTCCGGGACAGACATCTATGGCTACACCTTC. It codes for CASSGTDIYGYTF.